The 21 T cell receptor beta chains reported below all come from one sample, sequenced in a study of T cell responses to AZD1222 COVID-19 vaccine. Measured with immunoSEQ multiplex PCR; TCRdb has only the in-frame clones, and not every one. This sample has about 140,000 clones, with 90% found just once. The specimen comprised peripheral blood, sampled on day 0 of AZD1222 vaccination. The receptors here all came from an adult in good health.

V is TRBV19 and J is TRBJ1-5; D uncertain. This CDR3 comprises 11 residues. CDR1 is LNHDA and CDR2 is SQIVND in the germline V gene (reference sequence). Trimming stripped 4 bases from V and 16 bases from J, with 14 bases between. CDR3 nucleotides: TGTGCCAGTAGTAAGGCCCCAAGAGCACATTTT. It codes for CASSKAPRAHF. Looking up the rest from reference TRBV19 and TRBJ1-5 gives the full variable domain: DGGITQSPKYLFRKEGQNVTLSCEQNLNHDAMYWYRQDPGQGLRLIYYSQIVNDFQKGDIAEGYSVSREKKESFPLTVTSAQKNPTAFYLCASSKAPRAHFGDGTRLSIL.

This chain joins TRBV25-1 and TRBJ1-1; the D is unclear. The V end was cut by 1 base, the J end by 1 base, with 13 bases between. Germline CDR1 is MGHDK and CDR2 is SYGVNS. The CDR3 length is 16 residues. Here the CDR3 reads CASSESKIGRNTEAFF. CDR3 sequence (DNA): TGTGCCAGCAGTGAATCCAAAATAGGACGGAACACTGAAGCTTTCTTT.

This chain uses TRBV4-2 with TRBJ2-7, with D uncertain. Trimming cost V 1 base and J 3 bases, with 7 bases left between them. CDR1 is LGHNA, CDR2 YNFKEQ, per germline. The CDR3 length is 13 residues. Here the CDR3 DNA reads TGTGCCAGCAGCCAAGTGCGTTTCTACGAGCAGTACTTC. Its translation is CASSQVRFYEQYF.

The V and J genes are TRBV6-4 and TRBJ2-1; 13 bases fit TRBD2. The CDR3 extends over 16 amino acids. From germline, CDR1 is MRHNA and CDR2 SNTAGT. The junction had 4 bases not matched to a gene; V was cut back by 0 bases and J by 8 bases. The CDR3 spells CASSDSLAGGPDEQFF. The CDR3 DNA is TGTGCCAGCAGTGACTCACTAGCGGGGGGGCCGGATGAGCAGTTCTTC.

This clone is a singleton in its sample. The CDR3 reads CASRARKINGYTF. CDR3 bases: TGTGCCAGCAGGGCAAGAAAGATAAATGGCTACACCTTC. The rearrangement joins TRBV6-6 to TRBJ1-2, with no clear D. Germline lookup yields CDR1 MNHNY and CDR2 SVGAGI (reference sequence). The CDR3 contains 13 residues. Trimming cost V 6 bases and J 6 bases, with 14 bases left between them.

V is TRBV19 and J is TRBJ2-1, with D perhaps TRBD1 (6 bases). There are 14 residues in the CDR3. V was shortened by 6 bases and J by 10 bases, with 19 bases between the two germline ends. Per the germline V gene, CDR1 is LNHDA and CDR2 is SQIVND (reference sequence). CDR3 DNA: TGTGCCAGTAGCTCTGGGGACATGAGAGGGGAGCAGTTCTTC. Translation gives CASSSGDMRGEQFF.

The count of this clone is one. The chain links TRBV28 to TRBJ2-5; D possibly matches TRBD1 or TRBD2 (5 bases each). V was cut by 4 bases and J by 3 bases, with 21 bases left in between. The V gene's germline CDR1 is MDHEN and CDR2 SYDVKM. This CDR3 spans 17 amino acids. The CDR3 loop is CASSSSEGPGNEETQYF. The CDR3 nucleotides are TGTGCCAGCAGTTCATCCGAGGGGCCCGGAAACGAAGAGACCCAGTACTTC.

The V and J genes are TRBV6-1 and TRBJ2-5; D remains ambiguous. Germline V CDR1 and CDR2: MNHNS, SASEGT. The V end was cut by 1 base, the J end by 12 bases, with 9 bases between. The CDR3 sequence is 11 residues long. The CDR3 DNA reads as TGTGCCAGCAGTGAAGGGACGCTGAAGTACTTC. This gives the protein CASSEGTLKYF.

The chain links TRBV2 to TRBJ2-5; 8 bases agree with TRBD2. The CDR3 is 15 amino acids. Per germline, CDR1 SNHLY and CDR2 FYNNEI. The V gene end was trimmed by 8 bases and the J gene end by 1 base; junction bases not matched to a gene: 9. The CDR3 region has the DNA TGTGCCAGCCGCCCCTCTAGCGGGTTCCAAGAGACCCAGTACTTC. Translating it yields CASRPSSGFQETQYF.

V and J are TRBV6-5 and TRBJ2-2, with 7 bases matching TRBD2. V lost 5 bases and J lost 6; bases outside the gene matches: 3. Germline CDR1 is MNHEY and CDR2 is SVGAGI. CDR3 size: 13 residues. The CDR3 DNA reads as TGTGCCAGCAGTAACCGGGGGGCCGGGGAGCTGTTTTTT. Protein sequence: CASSNRGAGELFF.

This CDR3 reads CASSQEVPRQGRANTGELFF. The CDR3, as DNA: TGTGCCAGCAGCCAAGAGGTTCCGAGACAGGGCCGAGCGAACACCGGGGAGCTGTTTTTT. The genes are TRBV3-1 (or the pseudogene TRBV3-2) and TRBJ2-2; 7 bases fit TRBD1. Germline CDR1 LGHDT, CDR2 YNNKEL (reference sequence). The junction had 13 bases not matched to a gene; V was cut back by 0 bases and J by 0 bases. The CDR3 covers 20 residues.

The genes are TRBV5-4 and TRBJ1-1; the match to TRBD1 covers 9 bases. CDR1 and CDR2 from the germline V gene are SGHNT and YYREEE (reference sequence). V was clipped by 4 bases and J by 7 bases; unmatched bases: 14. The CDR3 covers 16 residues. This chain's CDR3 is CASSLGQGIVNGEAFF. The DNA of the CDR3 is TGTGCCAGCAGCCTTGGACAGGGGATTGTGAACGGTGAAGCTTTCTTT.

The V call is TRBV6-5, the J call TRBJ1-5; D remains unclear. Germline values: CDR1 MNHEY, CDR2 SVGAGI. V lost 8 bases, J lost 1 base, and 15 bases lay in between. The CDR3 is 15 amino acids. This CDR3 reads CASGWDTGSNQPQHF. In DNA, the CDR3 is TGTGCCAGCGGGTGGGATACGGGGAGCAATCAGCCCCAGCATTTT.

The CDR3 DNA follows: TGTGCCAGCTCACCACCCACACGCGATACGCAGTATTTT. Encoded protein: CASSPPTRDTQYF. The chain combines TRBV18 with TRBJ2-3; D uncertain. The CDR3 is 13 amino acids. Trimming cost V 0 bases and J 6 bases, with 7 bases left between them. Germline CDR1 reads KGHSH; CDR2 reads LQKENI.

The V gene is TRBV6-9, the J gene TRBJ2-1; D gene ambiguous. V was trimmed by 0 bases and J by 13 bases, leaving 13 bases between them. This CDR3 contains 13 residues. CDR1 and CDR2 from the germline V gene are MNHGY and SVAAGI. CDR3 sequence reads: CASSYSPRWEQFF. The CDR3 DNA reads as TGTGCCAGCAGTTATTCCCCACGGTGGGAACAGTTCTTC.

This chain joins TRBV11-2 and TRBJ2-7; D is undetermined. Trimming took off 2 bases at V and 2 bases at J, with 10 bases between the two ends. This CDR3 region has 14 residues. Per the germline V gene, CDR1 is SGHAT and CDR2 is FQNNGV. The DNA for the CDR3 is TGTGCCAGCAGCTTAATTTTCAGAACCTACGAGCAGTACTTC. Residues: CASSLIFRTYEQYF.

The chain carries TRBV24-1 and TRBJ1-2; 9 positions match TRBD1. Germline CDR1 KGHDR, CDR2 SFDVKD. The V gene end was trimmed by 6 bases and the J gene end by 5 bases; junction bases not matched to a gene: 3. This CDR3 has 13 amino acids. The CDR3 protein is CATSLGTGYGYTF. The CDR3 DNA follows: TGTGCCACCAGTCTCGGGACAGGGTATGGCTACACCTTC.

This chain joins TRBV4-2 and TRBJ2-3; 12 bases fit TRBD2. The CDR3 totals 16 residues. CDR1 and CDR2 (germline): LGHNA, YNFKEQ. V shed 0 bases and J 6 bases; nucleotides not matched to a gene: 4. The CDR3 loop is CASSQDLAGGTDTQYF. The CDR3 bases are TGTGCCAGCAGCCAAGATCTAGCGGGAGGGACGGATACGCAGTATTTT.

The sample holds one count of this clone. Different DNA sequences within this sample yield the same CDR3. The V and J genes are TRBV7-9 and TRBJ1-5; no reliable D call. V was clipped by 1 base and J by 0 bases, with 4 bases between them. Germline V gene data show CDR1 as SEHNR and CDR2 as FQNEAQ (reference sequence). The CDR3 covers 14 residues. The CDR3 reads CASSLEGSNQPQHF. CDR3 sequence (DNA): TGTGCCAGCAGCTTAGAGGGTAGCAATCAGCCCCAGCATTTT.

V is TRBV5-6 and J is TRBJ2-2, with D maybe TRBD1 (6 bases). CDR1 and CDR2 from the germline V gene are SGHDT and YYEEEE. V lost 6 bases and J 4 bases, leaving 22 bases between the germline ends. This CDR3 is 17 amino acids long. CDR3 sequence reads: CASNPAPHRDRTGELFF. In DNA, the CDR3 is TGTGCCAGCAACCCAGCCCCTCACAGGGATCGCACCGGGGAGCTGTTTTTT.

The V call is TRBV5-1, the J call TRBJ1-1; 7 nucleotides agree with TRBD1. This CDR3 contains 13 residues. Looked up from germline, CDR1 is SGHRS and CDR2 is YFSETQ. V dropped 4 bases and J dropped 4; count of bases not matched to a gene: 4. The chain's CDR3 is CASSPQGGTEAFF. The CDR3 DNA is TGCGCCAGCAGCCCCCAGGGGGGCACTGAAGCTTTCTTT. Full variable domain (missing parts from reference TRBV5-1 and TRBJ1-1): KAGVTQTPRYLIKTRGQQVTLSCSPISGHRSVSWYQQTPGQGLQFLFEYFSETQRNKGNFPGRFSGRQFSNSRSEMNVSTLELGDSALYLCASSPQGGTEAFFGQGTRLTVV.